This T cell receptor beta chain was recovered during a study of T cells in Graves' hyperthyroidism and ophthalmopathy. Regarding the study as a whole: Most thyroid clonotypes that were expanded above 0.001 also turned up in blood.

Uncontrolled infection, other autoimmune disease, pregnancy or lactation led to exclusion. Researchers amplified the TCR beta CDR3 regions from RNA transcripts. HTBI primers were used for first-round RT-PCR of the TCR CDR3. TCRdb reprocessed the multiplex PCR reads via MiXCR and lists one record per CDR3 protein. Of approximately 560,000 distinct CDR3 sequences in the sample, about half were seen once. Deletions cut 7 bases from V and 7 bases from J, with 22 bases between. Germline values: CDR1 SQVTM, CDR2 ANQGSEA. The CDR3 has 14 residues. A word on this clonotype: Its antigen is as yet unknown.

This chain links TRBV29-1 with TRBJ1-2; D is perhaps TRBD1 (5 bases). The clonotype comes from a young woman with Graves' hyperthyroidism. Specimen: peripheral blood or thyroid tissue (not recorded which). The CDR3 is CSGGGRGREPGYTF. In DNA form, the CDR3 reads TGCAGCGGAGGCGGGAGGGGCCGGGAGCCTGGCTACACCTTC.